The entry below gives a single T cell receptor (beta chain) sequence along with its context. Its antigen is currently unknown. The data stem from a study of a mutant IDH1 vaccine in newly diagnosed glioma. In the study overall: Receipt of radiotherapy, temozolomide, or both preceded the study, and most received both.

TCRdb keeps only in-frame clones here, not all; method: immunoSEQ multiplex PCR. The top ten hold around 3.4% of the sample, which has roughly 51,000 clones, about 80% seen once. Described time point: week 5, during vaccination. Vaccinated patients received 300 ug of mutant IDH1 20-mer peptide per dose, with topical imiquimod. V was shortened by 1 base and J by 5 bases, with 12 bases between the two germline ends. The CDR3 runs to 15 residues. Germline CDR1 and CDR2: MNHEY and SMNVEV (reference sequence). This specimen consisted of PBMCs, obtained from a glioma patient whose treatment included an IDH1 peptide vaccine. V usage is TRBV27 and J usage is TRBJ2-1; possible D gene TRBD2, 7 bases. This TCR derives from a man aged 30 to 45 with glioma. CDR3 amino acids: CASSLLIGGDNEQFF. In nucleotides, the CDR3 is TGTGCCAGCAGTTTATTGATAGGGGGGGACAATGAGCAGTTCTTC.